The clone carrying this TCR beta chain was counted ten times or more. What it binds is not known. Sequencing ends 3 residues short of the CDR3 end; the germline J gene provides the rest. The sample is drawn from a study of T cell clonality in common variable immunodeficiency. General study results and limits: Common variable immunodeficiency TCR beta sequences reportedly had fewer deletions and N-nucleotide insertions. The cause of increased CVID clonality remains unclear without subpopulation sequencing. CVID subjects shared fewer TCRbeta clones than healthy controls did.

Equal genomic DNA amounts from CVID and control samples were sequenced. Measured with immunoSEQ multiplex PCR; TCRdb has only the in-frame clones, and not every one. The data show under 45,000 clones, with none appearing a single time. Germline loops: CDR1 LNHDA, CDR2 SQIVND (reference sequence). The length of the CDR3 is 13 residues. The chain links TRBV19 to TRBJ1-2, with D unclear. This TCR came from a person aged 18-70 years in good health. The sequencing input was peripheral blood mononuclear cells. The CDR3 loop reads CASSIGTFGGYTF. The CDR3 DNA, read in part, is TGTGCCAGTAGTATAGGGACTTTCGGAGGC.